What follows are 8 T cell receptor beta chains derived from one specimen sequenced in a study of cytotoxic CD8 clonotypes in ibrutinib-treated CLL (dated by TCRdb to 2020 to 2022). Receptor libraries were prepared by the immunoSEQ multiplex PCR assay. Imported from immuneACCESS, the table was reduced by TCRdb to in-frame sequences with V and J called. These copies leave out some clones; in studies compared against another copy, an unresolved V gene accounts for under half, and the cause of the remainder is not known. This sample has approximately 320,000 clones in its table, and around 66% of those were observed once. The ten largest clonotypes hold roughly 6.7% of the sample. The specimen was PBMCs, collected after 36 months of ibrutinib treatment. All receptors come from a human donor with chronic lymphocytic leukemia.

The chain has TRBV5-1 and TRBJ2-1, with TRBD2 matching 11 bases. The V and J ends lost 4 bases and 3 bases, in that order; junction bases with no gene match: 12. The length of the CDR3 is 18 residues. The V gene's germline CDR1 is SGHRS and CDR2 YFSETQ. The CDR3 spells CASSADMGLAAVYNEQFF. CDR3 coding DNA: TGCGCCAGCAGCGCAGACATGGGACTAGCGGCCGTCTACAATGAGCAGTTCTTC.

The CDR3 loop is CASSGTGSYYGYTF. Here the CDR3 DNA reads TGCGCCAGCTCCGGGACAGGGTCATACTATGGCTACACCTTC. The J gene is TRBJ1-2, the V gene TRBV5-1, with 9 bases lining up with TRBD1. Germline V CDR1 and CDR2: SGHRS, YFSETQ. J lost 3 bases, V lost 7 bases, and 7 bases had no gene match. The CDR3 loop spans 14 amino acids.

This chain connects TRBV14 to TRBJ1-1; possibly TRBD1 for D (5 bases). V shed 4 bases and J shed 0 bases, with 12 bases lying between them. The CDR3 is 15 amino acids. Per germline, CDR1 SGHDN and CDR2 FVKESK. The CDR3 DNA reads as TGTGCCAGCAGCCCCTGGACACTATTGAACACTGAAGCTTTCTTT. Protein sequence: CASSPWTLLNTEAFF. The whole variable domain, filled in from reference TRBV14 and TRBJ1-1, reads EAGVTQFPSHSVIEKGQTVTLRCDPISGHDNLYWYRRVMGKEIKFLLHFVKESKQDESGMPNNRFLAERTGGTYSTLKVQPAELEDSGVYFCASSPWTLLNTEAFFGQGTRLTVV.

This clone has only a few counts. The chain uses TRBV9 and TRBJ2-7; TRBD2 matches at 12 bases. The CDR3 length is 14 residues. V was pared by 5 bases and J by 6 bases, with 6 bases of the junction left unmatched. Germline assignment: CDR1 SGDLS and CDR2 YYNGEE. The chain's CDR3 is CASRRTSGIGEQYF. CDR3 nucleotides: TGTGCCAGCAGAAGGACTAGCGGGATAGGCGAGCAGTACTTC.

The CDR3 protein is CAISESQGWGPGANVLTF. The CDR3 coding sequence is TGTGCCATCAGTGAGTCTCAGGGATGGGGGCCTGGGGCCAACGTCCTGACTTTC. This rearrangement joins TRBV10-3 to TRBJ2-6; possible D gene TRBD1, 6 bases. V was trimmed by 0 bases and J by 2 bases, leaving 14 bases between them. Germline V gene sequence: CDR1 ENHRY, CDR2 SYGVKD. This CDR3 is 18 amino acids long.

Of note for this clone: An end of the junction does not agree with germline; a read error may underlie this. The rearrangement uses TRBV7-2 and TRBJ1-5, with D possibly TRBD1 on 6 matching bases. This CDR3 is built from 14 residues. Germline V gene sequence: CDR1 SGHTA, CDR2 FQGNSA. The CDR3 here is CASSPLTGKQPQHF. DNA for the CDR3: TGTGCCAGCAGCCCGCTGACAGGCAAACAGCCCCAGCATTTT.

This chain uses TRBV5-6 with TRBJ1-5; 9 nucleotides align to TRBD1. Trimming at V came to 4 bases and at J to 5 bases, leaving 7 bases not matched to a gene. CDR3 length: 15 residues. Germline CDR1 is SGHDT and CDR2 is YYEEEE. The CDR3 sequence is CASSVTGGTDQPQHF. In DNA form, the CDR3 reads TGTGCCAGCAGCGTGACAGGGGGGACGGATCAGCCCCAGCATTTT.

The V gene is TRBV11-1, the J gene TRBJ2-3; 12 bases fit TRBD2. The length of the CDR3 is 16 residues. Germline assignment: CDR1 SGHAT and CDR2 FQDESV (reference sequence). Trimming at V came to 5 bases and at J to 2 bases, leaving 5 bases not matched to a gene. In nucleotides, the CDR3 is TGTGCCAGCAGCATCGGACTAGCGGGGCCCACAGATACGCAGTATTTT. This sequence encodes CASSIGLAGPTDTQYF.